Listed here are 11 T cell receptor beta chains from one sample, sequenced in a study of blood T cells in healthy people across ages. Primed by a sample-barcoded 5' primer and a J-beta primer mix, a second PCR proceeded for roughly 6 to 12 cycles. TCRdb redid the calling of the 5' RACE reads with MiXCR, one entry per CDR3 protein. The top ten clones hold around 40% of a sample with 780,000 or so distinct CDR3 sequences, 50% to 65% of them seen once. The sequenced material came from blood. The receptors originated from a man older than 75 in good health.

The chain uses TRBV2 and TRBJ2-7; TRBD2 might be the D (5 bases). The CDR3 runs 14 residues. Trimming shortened V by 3 bases and J by 4 bases, and 13 bases separated the two germline ends. The germline CDR1 and CDR2 sequences are SNHLY and FYNNEI. The CDR3 loop reads CASSEAEEVYEQYF. CDR3 DNA sequence: TGTGCCAGCAGTGAGGCGGAGGAGGTTTACGAGCAGTACTTC.

This chain uses TRBV2 with TRBJ1-2; D perhaps matches TRBD1 (5 bases). V lost 8 bases and J lost 2, with 9 bases in between. Germline CDR1 is SNHLY and CDR2 is FYNNEI. The CDR3 extends over 12 amino acids. The CDR3 here is CASWDGNYGYTF. The CDR3 nucleotides read TGTGCCAGCTGGGACGGGAACTATGGCTACACCTTC.

The genes are TRBV13 and TRBJ1-1, with 8 bases matching TRBD1. J was trimmed by 4 bases and V by 3 bases; bases with no gene match: 10. Per germline, CDR1 PRHDT and CDR2 FYEKMQ (reference sequence). The CDR3 is made up of 16 amino acids. CDR3 in amino acids: CASSFPQGEMGTEAFF. CDR3 nucleotides: TGTGCCAGCAGCTTTCCACAGGGGGAAATGGGCACTGAAGCTTTCTTT.

V usage is TRBV10-3 and J usage is TRBJ1-5; 8 bases match TRBD1. Looked up from germline, CDR1 is ENHRY and CDR2 is SYGVKD. The V segment lost 11 bases and the J segment 7 bases; nucleotides outside the gene matches: 10. CDR3 length equals 13 residues. The chain's CDR3 is CAGQGTVGQPQHF. The CDR3 coding sequence is TGTGCCGGACAGGGTACGGTGGGACAGCCCCAGCATTTT.

Only a few counts were recorded for this clonotype. The V call is TRBV3-1, the J call TRBJ1-1, with 8 bases identical to TRBD1. The CDR3 is 13 residues long. Germline V gene lookup returns CDR1 LGHDT and CDR2 YNNKEL (reference sequence). V trimming: 4 bases; J trimming: 10 bases; junction bases outside the gene matches: 8. The CDR3 DNA sequence: TGTGCCAGCAGCCCAGGTTTTGGGACAGGAGCTTTCTTT. Its translation is CASSPGFGTGAFF. Using reference TRBV3-1 and TRBJ1-1 for the parts outside the CDR3, the full variable domain is DTAVSQTPKYLVTQMGNDKSIKCEQNLGHDTMYWYKQDSKKFLKIMFSYNNKELIINETVPNRFSPKSPDKAHLNLHINSLELGDSAVYFCASSPGFGTGAFFGQGTRLTVV.

This chain links TRBV6-5 with TRBJ2-1; 11 bases fit TRBD2. The CDR3 runs 15 residues. The V and J ends lost 5 bases and 6 bases, in that order; junction bases with no gene match: 6. The germline CDR1 and CDR2 sequences are MNHEY and SVGAGI. The CDR3 DNA reads TGTGCCAGCAGTCCTGGGACTAGCGGCCTCAATGAGCAGTTCTTC. Its protein is CASSPGTSGLNEQFF.

This clonotype was observed a few times. The chain joins TRBV27 to TRBJ2-3; D remains ambiguous. Trimming removed 6 bases from V and 2 bases from J, with 12 bases in between. This CDR3 contains 14 residues. Germline V CDR1 and CDR2: MNHEY, SMNVEV (reference sequence). CDR3 region: CASSRKSHTDTQYF. The DNA of the CDR3 is TGTGCCAGCAGCCGGAAGTCCCACACAGATACGCAGTATTTT.

This sequence joins TRBV9 and TRBJ2-5, with a weak D call TRBD1 (5 bases). The CDR3 consists of 15 residues. The V end was cut by 0 bases, the J end by 5 bases, with 14 bases between. CDR1 and CDR2 from the germline V gene are SGDLS and YYNGEE. CDR3 coding DNA: TGTGCCAGCAGCGTAGAGGGGAAGAAGACGGAGACCCAGTACTTC. It encodes CASSVEGKKTETQYF.

The rearrangement joins TRBV14 to TRBJ2-1; a weak D match, TRBD1 (6 bases). Germline CDR1 and CDR2: SGHDN and FVKESK. V was trimmed by 0 bases and J by 1 base, leaving 10 bases between them. The CDR3 sequence is 16 residues long. The CDR3 spells CASSQEGAFSYNEQFF. DNA of the CDR3: TGTGCCAGCAGCCAAGAGGGGGCATTTTCCTACAATGAGCAGTTCTTC.

This clonotype has just a few counts. The rearrangement uses TRBV12-3 or TRBV12-4 and TRBJ2-5; 8 bases align to TRBD2. The V gene end was trimmed by 8 bases and the J gene end by 11 bases; junction bases not matched to a gene: 13. CDR3 size: 13 residues. The DNA of the CDR3 is TGTGCCAGCGGCCTAGCGGGTGACTTGGAGCAGTACTTC. This codes for CASGLAGDLEQYF.

On this clonotype itself: Germline and junction disagree at one end, which may indicate a read error. The gene calls are TRBV11-2 and TRBJ2-7; maybe TRBD1 (5 bases). Per the germline V gene, CDR1 is SGHAT and CDR2 is FQNNGV. There are 15 residues in the CDR3. The CDR3 reads CASSLMGRVAYERYF. CDR3 nucleotides: TGTGCCAGCAGCTTAATGGGCAGGGTAGCCTACGAGCGGTACTTC.